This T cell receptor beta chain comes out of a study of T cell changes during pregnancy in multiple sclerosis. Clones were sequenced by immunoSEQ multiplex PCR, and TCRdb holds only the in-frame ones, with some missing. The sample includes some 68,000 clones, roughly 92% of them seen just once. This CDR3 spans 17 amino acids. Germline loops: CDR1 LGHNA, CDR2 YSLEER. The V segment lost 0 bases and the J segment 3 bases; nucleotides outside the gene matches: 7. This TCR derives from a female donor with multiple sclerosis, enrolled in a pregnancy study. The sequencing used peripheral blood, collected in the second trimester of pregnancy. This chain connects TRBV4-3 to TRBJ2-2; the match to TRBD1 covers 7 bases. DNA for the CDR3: TGCGCCAGCAGCCAAGATTGGGGGACAGCTCACACCGGGGAGCTGTTTTTT. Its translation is CASSQDWGTAHTGELFF.